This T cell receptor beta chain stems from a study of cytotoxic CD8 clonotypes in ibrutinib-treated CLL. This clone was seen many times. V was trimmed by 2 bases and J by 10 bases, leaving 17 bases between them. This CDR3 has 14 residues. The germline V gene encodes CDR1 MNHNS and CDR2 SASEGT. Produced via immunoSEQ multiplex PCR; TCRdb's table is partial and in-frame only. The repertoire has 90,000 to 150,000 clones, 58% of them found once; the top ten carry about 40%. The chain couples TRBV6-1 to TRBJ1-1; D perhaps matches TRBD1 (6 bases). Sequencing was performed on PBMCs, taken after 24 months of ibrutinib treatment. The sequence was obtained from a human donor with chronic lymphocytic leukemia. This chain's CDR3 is CASSESLGAEGAFF. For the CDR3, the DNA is TGTGCCAGCAGTGAATCGTTGGGGGCTGAGGGAGCTTTCTTT.